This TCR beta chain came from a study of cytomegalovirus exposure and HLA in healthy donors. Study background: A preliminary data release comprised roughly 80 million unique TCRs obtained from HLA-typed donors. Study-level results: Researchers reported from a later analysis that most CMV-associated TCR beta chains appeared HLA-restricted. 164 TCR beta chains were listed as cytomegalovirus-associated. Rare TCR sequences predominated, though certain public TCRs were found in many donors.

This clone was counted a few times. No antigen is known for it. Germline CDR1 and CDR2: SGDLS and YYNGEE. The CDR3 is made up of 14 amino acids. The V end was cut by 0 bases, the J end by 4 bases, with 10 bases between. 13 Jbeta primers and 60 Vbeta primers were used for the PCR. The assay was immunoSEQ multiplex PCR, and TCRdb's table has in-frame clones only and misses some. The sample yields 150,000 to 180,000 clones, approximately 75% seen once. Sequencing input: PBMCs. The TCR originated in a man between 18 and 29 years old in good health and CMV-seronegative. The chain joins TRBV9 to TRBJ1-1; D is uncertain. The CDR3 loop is CASSVEGVGTEAFF. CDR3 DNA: TGTGCCAGCAGCGTAGAAGGAGTTGGCACTGAAGCTTTCTTT.